This T cell receptor (beta chain) was recorded in a study of graft-versus-host responses after intestinal transplantation. Germline V gives CDR1 PRHDT, CDR2 FYEKMQ (reference sequence). The CDR3 sequence is 13 residues long. Trimming pared 2 bases from V and 8 bases from J, leaving 9 bases between. Points on this clone: Its antigen is unknown.

Here immunoSEQ multiplex PCR was the method, and the copy in TCRdb shows in-frame clones only, minus some. The data hold 96,000 or so clones, with around nine tenths observed a single time. The clonotype was recovered from a human donor who received an intestinal transplant. The genes are TRBV13 and TRBJ1-4, with D unclear. The material sequenced was unstimulated CD4+ T cells sorted from spleen or lymph node cells, taken before intestinal transplant. In DNA, the CDR3 is TGTGCCAGCAGCTTACGGCGGCGAGAAAAACTGTTTTTT. Translating it yields CASSLRRREKLFF. The entire variable domain, with the rest obtained from reference TRBV13 and TRBJ1-4, is as follows: AAGVIQSPRHLIKEKRETATLKCYPIPRHDTVYWYQQGPGQDPQFLISFYEKMQSDKGSIPDRFSAQQFSDYHSELNMSSLELGDSALYFCASSLRRREKLFFGSGTQLSVL.